This entry lists 21 T cell receptor beta chains sequenced from one sample in a study of neurological immune-mediated disorders. TCRdb reanalysed the 5' RACE reads using MiXCR and keeps one entry per CDR3 protein. The data contain 72,000 or so distinct CDR3 sequences, approximately 17% of them singletons. Sequencing used PBMCs. The receptors were sampled from a woman between 40 and 50 years old in good health.

This clonotype was recorded at least ten times. This rearrangement joins TRBV7-2 to TRBJ2-5; no definite D call. CDR1 is SGHTA and CDR2 is FQGNSA in the germline V gene. CDR3 length equals 14 residues. V was cut by 5 bases and J by 5 bases, with 15 bases left in between. This chain's CDR3 is CASSARSGHETQYF. CDR3 in DNA: TGTGCCAGCAGCGCGCGTTCGGGTCATGAGACCCAGTACTTC.

In this sample, this clonotype turned up many times. The chain employs TRBV2 and TRBJ1-1; TRBD1 aligns across 7 bases. Trimming took 5 bases from V and 3 from J; bases not matched to a gene: 6. This CDR3 spans 14 amino acids. The germline gives CDR1 SNHLY, CDR2 FYNNEI. The CDR3 DNA is TGTGCCAGCAGTCCCGACAGGGACTACACTGAAGCTTTCTTT. Translation gives CASSPDRDYTEAFF.

This rearrangement joins TRBV7-2 to TRBJ2-7; TRBD1 aligns across 7 bases. The CDR3 is made up of 13 amino acids. Germline CDR1 SGHTA, CDR2 FQGNSA. Losses at the gene ends were 5 bases for V and 7 bases for J; bases not matched to a gene: 8. The CDR3 sequence is CASSHKGAGEQYF. CDR3 nucleotides: TGTGCCAGCAGCCACAAGGGGGCTGGGGAGCAGTACTTC.

This clonotype was detected many times. The CDR3 spells CASSQEWGSNQPQHF. The CDR3 DNA reads TGTGCCAGCAGCCAAGAGTGGGGAAGCAATCAGCCCCAGCATTTT. The rearrangement joins TRBV4-2 to TRBJ1-5; D not resolved. Deletions cut 0 bases from V and 1 base from J, with 7 bases between. This CDR3 contains 15 residues. CDR1 is LGHNA, CDR2 YNFKEQ, per germline.

In its sample, this clonotype was seen many times. The chain carries TRBV3-2 and TRBJ1-2; the table gives TRBD1 as D, unverified against the DNA. TRBV3-2 corresponds to a pseudogene. The CDR3 consists of 12 residues. CDR3 bases: TGTGCCAGCCCCCTTACCGACTATGGCTACACCTTC. The encoded protein is CASPLTDYGYTF.

There are many counts of this clonotype. This chain connects TRBV6-5 to TRBJ1-2; D ambiguous. There are 17 residues in the CDR3. The germline V gene encodes CDR1 MNHEY and CDR2 SVGAGI. V was shortened by 1 base and J by 4 bases, with 19 bases between the two germline ends. The CDR3 reads CASSYYRLEGMSYGYTF. Written as DNA, the CDR3 is TGTGCCAGCAGTTACTATCGACTCGAGGGTATGAGCTATGGCTACACCTTC.

V gene TRBV2 combines with J gene TRBJ2-2, with D perhaps TRBD1 or TRBD2 (5 bases each). This CDR3 has 16 residues. Trimming took 4 bases from V and 6 from J, leaving 18 bases between them. Per germline, CDR1 SNHLY and CDR2 FYNNEI. The CDR3, as DNA: TGTGCCAGCAGTGCGGTCGGGACGAACCTCGCCGGGGAGCTGTTTTTT. This sequence encodes CASSAVGTNLAGELFF.

This clonotype has ten or more counts. The rearrangement uses TRBV28 and TRBJ2-7, with 8 bases lining up with TRBD1. Trimming removed 5 bases from V and 1 base from J; junction bases left unmatched: 10. Per germline, CDR1 MDHEN and CDR2 SYDVKM. CDR3 size: 16 residues. For the CDR3, the DNA is TGTGCCAGCAGTACCAGACAGGGGAAACCGTCCTACGAGCAGTACGTC. Protein product: CASSTRQGKPSYEQYV.

V gene TRBV6-6 combines with J gene TRBJ1-5; 8 bases are a match to TRBD1. Germline V gene data show CDR1 as MNHNY and CDR2 as SVGAGI (reference sequence). This CDR3 comprises 17 residues. After removal of 4 bases from V and 1 base from J, the junction contained 9 bases not matched to a gene. CDR3 amino acids: CASSSTGGQASNQPQHF. DNA of the CDR3: TGTGCCAGCAGTTCCACAGGGGGACAGGCGAGCAATCAGCCCCAGCATTTT.

This clonotype was seen at least ten times. The chain recombines TRBV24-1 with TRBJ1-2, with no clear D. Germline V lookup: CDR1 KGHDR, CDR2 SFDVKD. The CDR3 is 12 residues long. Trimming shortened V by 4 bases and J by 8 bases, and 10 bases separated the two germline ends. CDR3 nucleotides: TGTGCCACCAGTGAAACTCTTGGCGGCTACACCTTC. Amino acid sequence: CATSETLGGYTF.

This clonotype has at least ten counts. This chain joins TRBV3-1 and TRBJ2-6; 10 bases line up with TRBD1. This CDR3 is built from 20 residues. The trim removed 1 base at V and 1 base at J, leaving 10 bases unmatched. Germline loops: CDR1 LGHDT, CDR2 YNNKEL (reference sequence). This chain's CDR3 is CASSQAALTGGNSGANVLTF. CDR3 DNA: TGTGCCAGCAGCCAAGCAGCGCTGACAGGGGGCAATTCTGGGGCCAACGTCCTGACTTTC.

The chain employs TRBV2 and TRBJ1-1; possible D gene TRBD1, 5 bases. The CDR3 length is 13 residues. The germline V and J ends were trimmed by 10 bases and 1 base, with 13 bases remaining between them. Germline lookup yields CDR1 SNHLY and CDR2 FYNNEI. This CDR3 is CAIQRQTNTEAFF. The CDR3 region has the DNA TGTGCCATCCAACGACAGACGAACACTGAAGCTTTCTTT.

V usage is TRBV20-1 and J usage is TRBJ1-6; D gene uncertain. The CDR3 consists of 14 residues. The germline V gene encodes CDR1 DFQATT and CDR2 SNEGSKA (reference sequence). V was cut by 0 bases and J by 7 bases, with 10 bases left in between. In DNA, the CDR3 is TGCAGTGCTAGAGATCTCGCGGGAAATTCACCCCTCCACTTT. It yields the protein CSARDLAGNSPLHF.

This clonotype was detected many times. The gene calls are TRBV9 and TRBJ1-6; D unresolved. The CDR3 runs to 12 residues. Deletions cut 0 bases from V and 11 bases from J, with 6 bases between. Germline V lookup: CDR1 SGDLS, CDR2 YYNGEE. The CDR3 DNA is TGTGCCAGCAGCGTAGCTGGTCCACCCCTCCACTTT. Amino acid sequence: CASSVAGPPLHF.

This clonotype was recorded at least ten times. This chain's CDR3 is CASYLAMNTEAFF. CDR3 nucleotides: TGTGCCAGCTACCTGGCCATGAACACTGAAGCTTTCTTT. The chain carries TRBV12-3 or TRBV12-4 and TRBJ1-1, with D uncertain. With 8 bases removed from V and 0 bases from J, the gap between germline ends came to 10 bases. This CDR3 has 13 amino acids.

This clonotype appeared many times. This rearrangement joins TRBV24-1 to TRBJ2-3, with TRBD1 identical over 7 bases. The CDR3 consists of 15 residues. The ends lost 2 bases at V and 3 bases at J; junction bases unmatched: 4. From germline, CDR1 is KGHDR and CDR2 SFDVKD. The CDR3 loop is CATSDWAGGTDTQYF. In DNA, the CDR3 is TGTGCCACCAGTGATTGGGCAGGGGGAACAGATACGCAGTATTTT.

At least ten counts were recorded for this clonotype. The chain couples TRBV29-1 to TRBJ2-1; D remains ambiguous. V shed 4 bases and J shed 0 bases, with 13 bases lying between them. This CDR3 is 15 amino acids long. CDR1 and CDR2 from the germline V gene are SQVTM and ANQGSEA. The CDR3 nucleotides are TGCAGCGTTGTCGTCCACCCGGGCTCCTACAATGAGCAGTTCTTC. Its translation: CSVVVHPGSYNEQFF.

There are many counts of this clonotype. The chain joins TRBV4-2 to TRBJ1-6; no clear D. This CDR3 has 13 amino acids. Between the trimmed V and J ends, which lost 1 base and 10 bases, there was a span of 8 bases. The germline V gene encodes CDR1 LGHNA and CDR2 YNFKEQ. CDR3 sequence reads: CASSQVFGSPLHF. The DNA of the CDR3 is TGTGCCAGCAGCCAAGTATTTGGCTCACCCCTCCACTTT.

The table lists this clonotype with many counts. The CDR3 DNA reads TGCAGTGCTATCGAGGACGGAAACAATGAGCAGTTCTTC. Translation gives CSAIEDGNNEQFF. The V call is TRBV20-1, the J call TRBJ2-1, with D unresolved. In germline, CDR1 is DFQATT, CDR2 SNEGSKA (reference sequence). Trimming took 4 bases from V and 5 from J, leaving 12 bases between them. The CDR3 has 13 residues.

This clonotype was seen at least ten times. The chain joins TRBV6-2 or TRBV6-3 to TRBJ1-1; D gene ambiguous. The V gene lost 6 bases and the J gene lost 5 bases, with 16 bases spanning the gap. Germline V CDR1 and CDR2: MNHEY, SVGEGT. The CDR3 contains 14 residues. CDR3 DNA: TGTGCCAGCAGGCCCGGGCTGGGAAAGACTGAAGCTTTCTTT. Amino acid sequence: CASRPGLGKTEAFF.

There are many counts of this clonotype. The CDR3 bases are TGTGCCAGCTCACCACCGACCGGTTGGCGTTCACCCCTCCACTTT. Its protein product is CASSPPTGWRSPLHF. The chain recombines TRBV18 with TRBJ1-6; D is uncertain. The V end was cut by 0 bases, the J end by 9 bases, with 12 bases between. The CDR3 runs to 15 residues. From germline, CDR1 is KGHSH and CDR2 LQKENI.